One and the same sample provided the 4 T cell receptor beta chains below, sequenced in a study of T cell responses to AZD1222 COVID-19 vaccine. Produced via immunoSEQ multiplex PCR; TCRdb's table is partial and in-frame only. The sample consists of over 150,000 clones, approximately 94% of them appearing once. The sample consisted of peripheral blood, taken 28 days after the second AZD1222 dose. These receptors were collected from an adult who received the AZD1222 COVID-19 vaccine.

This clone was detected once. The V and J genes are TRBV7-2 and TRBJ2-5; D is unclear. With 4 bases removed from V and 5 bases from J, the gap between germline ends came to 14 bases. CDR3 length: 14 amino acids. Germline CDR1 SGHTA, CDR2 FQGNSA. CDR3 in DNA: TGTGCCAGCAGCTCCCAGTCGCAAAGGGAGACCCAGTACTTC. This sequence encodes CASSSQSQRETQYF.

The rearrangement joins TRBV10-3 to TRBJ1-4; D is uncertain. Germline V lookup: CDR1 ENHRY, CDR2 SYGVKD. The CDR3 runs 13 residues. The V gene lost 6 bases and the J gene lost 0 bases, with 5 bases spanning the gap. This CDR3 is CAIRSATNEKLFF. CDR3 sequence (DNA): TGTGCCATCAGGAGTGCAACTAATGAAAAACTGTTTTTT.

The rearrangement links TRBV5-4 to TRBJ1-4, with D perhaps matching TRBD1 (6 bases). Germline CDR1 is SGHNT and CDR2 is YYREEE (reference sequence). Trimming pared 4 bases from V and 4 bases from J, leaving 8 bases between. This CDR3 region has 13 residues. CDR3 nucleotides: TGTGCCAGCAGCACAGGGATTAATGAAAAACTGTTTTTT. This translates into CASSTGINEKLFF. The whole variable domain, remainder taken from reference TRBV5-4 and TRBJ1-4, is ETGVTQSPTHLIKTRGQQVTLRCSSQSGHNTVSWYQQALGQGPQFIFQYYREEENGRGNFPPRFSGLQFPNYSSELNVNALELDDSALYLCASSTGINEKLFFGSGTQLSVL.

V usage is TRBV6-2 or TRBV6-3 and J usage is TRBJ2-3; the D is unclear. Germline loops: CDR1 MNHEY, CDR2 SVGEGT. This CDR3 comprises 11 residues. The germline V and J ends were trimmed by 4 bases and 4 bases, with 3 bases remaining between them. CDR3 sequence reads: CASSLADTQYF. The CDR3 nucleotides are TGTGCCAGCAGTTTAGCAGATACGCAGTATTTT.